This T cell receptor (beta chain) was recovered during a study of shared clonotypes between healthy human individuals. The CDR3 is made up of 18 amino acids. Per the germline V gene, CDR1 is MDHEN and CDR2 is SYDVKM. V trimming: 5 bases; J trimming: 3 bases; junction bases outside the gene matches: 18. General study points: Naive subsets, compared against memory subsets, generally had larger estimated richness values.

The assay was immunoSEQ multiplex PCR, and TCRdb's table has in-frame clones only and misses some. The sample lists approximately 1,500,000 clones, around 97% occurring once. Concerning this clone itself: Its antigen is undetermined.

The chain recombines TRBV28 with TRBJ2-7, with 8 bases identical to TRBD1. The specimen sequenced was naive CD4+ T cells sorted from blood. This sample's subset: CD45RA+ positively selected. This TCR was sampled from a man younger than 45 in good health. The chain's CDR3 is CASSPDRGSSWSSYEQYF. DNA of the CDR3: TGTGCCAGCAGTCCAGACAGGGGCAGCTCGTGGTCGAGCTACGAGCAGTACTTC.